The T cell receptor beta chain under discussion was sequenced for a study of cytomegalovirus exposure and HLA in healthy donors (dated by TCRdb to the late 2010s). A note on the overall study: In an earlier analysis of 587 of the donors, under 300 Gb of sequence data and 90 million to 120 million unique TCR beta sequences from 150 million to 200 million T cells were reported. Rather than using new phenotypic data, the later analysis identified candidate immune exposures from TCR beta sequences and from how often those sequences occurred across donors. The number of donors typed differed by locus, with 629-630 for A, B, C, DRB1 and DQB1, roughly 520 for DQA1, 600 to 610 for DPA1, and around 460 for DPB1. The genetic ancestry cluster associated with self-reported Caucasian donors included around four fifths of the 398 genotyped donors. A later genetic analysis took genome-wide SNP genotypes for 398 of the 666 donors and used that subset as a discovery cohort. HLA typing included class I and class II loci at four-digit resolution. An early release covering approximately 600 HLA-typed donors comprised approximately 290 gigabases of sequencing data and 65 million to 100 million unique TCR sequences. The aim of the study was to test whether cataloging public T cell receptors could identify signatures of past pathogen exposure. About 5 DR-DQ haplotypes were handled as single units for association and clustering, since linkage in the cohort was strong. On average, over 200,000 unique TCR beta nucleotide sequences were sequenced per donor among about 400 genotyped donors of the cohort, with roughly 18% of those sequences being non-productive. Donor age, sex, ethnicity and CMV serostatus were collected together with the repertoire data. To predict cytomegalovirus infection status, the study brought together high-throughput TCR immunosequencing, statistical association of individual TCRs with disease status, and machine learning. Every repertoire in the discovery cohort had been generated on one and the same sequencing platform. Besides the first cohort of roughly 660 subjects, a separate validation cohort made up of roughly 120 different subjects was used. A later analysis re-examined previously published TCR beta repertoires from about 670 donors and added high-resolution HLA genotyping to investigate patterns of TCR occurrence. Using immunosequencing, the study profiled T cell repertoires from about 610 subjects and related those repertoires to cytomegalovirus serostatus. An earlier analysis of about 600 of the donors used high-throughput TCR beta sequencing to judge whether each TCR beta V gene segment behaved as functional or pseudogenic. What the research found in general, with its limitations: A total of 150 to 200 TCR beta chains were listed by the study as associated with cytomegalovirus. The 87-base-pair reads could not distinguish some IMGT-functional V segments, including TRBV6-2 and TRBV6-3, so those segments were excluded. In both the original and validation cohorts, the classifier was reported to diagnose cytomegalovirus status with high specificity and sensitivity. An association between a missense DCLRE1C variant and V-gene and J-gene trimming of TCR beta chains was found in a later genetic analysis and replicated in an independent cohort. Three of the identified cytomegalovirus-associated TCR beta chains were confirmed in vitro to be specific for cytomegalovirus antigens. Because counts were too low, seventeen rarely observed V segments, including chromosome 9 orphons, were left out of the earlier analysis of several hundred of the donors. In a later analysis, most CMV-associated TCR beta chains were found to appear HLA-restricted, with HLA associations seemingly driven largely by CMV exposure. While some public TCRs were present in many individuals, most TCR sequences turned up only very rarely across donors. Linkage disequilibrium might explain the correlated functional status among segregating V segments, but an unknown experimental factor could not be ruled out. Specific HLA alleles were associated with about 17,000 TCR beta sequences at a false discovery rate of 0.05 in a later analysis. The only immune exposure information available for the cohort was CMV serostatus. An earlier analysis of some 590 of the donors showed that most TCR beta V segments appeared in productive rearrangements either about 90% or about 30% of the time, which broadly matched IMGT annotations. According to a later genetic analysis, donors in an Asian-associated ancestry cluster had fewer N-insertions in productive TCRs than the approximately 630-donor mean. Assigning TCR associations to individual alleles was difficult when HLA alleles, especially DR and DQ, strongly co-occurred. A later analysis reported that several top co-occurrence clusters appeared linked to parvovirus B19, influenza, CMV and Epstein-Barr virus. A further reported finding was that TCR beta sequences accurately predicted the HLA-A and HLA-B alleles for most subjects in the first cohort. The authors suggested that the approach could potentially be extended to other disease states and immunological phenotypes. Because HLA typing was unavailable for some donors at each locus, only the typed subset was used in association tests. According to a later analysis, TCR association rates differed among HLA loci, with DRB1 alleles showing the most associated TCRs and HLA-C alleles showing the fewest. A group of highly shared sequence variants was considered likely to be a technical artifact of the sequencing pipeline. Presence/absence analyses assumed roughly uniform sequencing depth across donors, an assumption that may not hold. This cohort had only TCR beta chains sequenced, and the lack of alpha or paired-chain data limited which features could be detected. In a later analysis, HLA-associated TCR beta chains showed more clonal expansion and lower generation probabilities than non-associated chains that were equally common.

The cohort consisted of hundreds of healthy bone marrow donors. All cohort members were sampled while nominally healthy, although unrecorded immune exposures were likely present. The donor tested CMV seronegative, placing the donor among the 350 to 400 seronegative members of the cohort. A peripheral blood sample was provided by each donor, and peripheral blood mononuclear cells were used for TCR beta sequencing. Genomic DNA extraction from the blood cell samples was performed with the Qiagen DNeasy Blood Extraction Kit. The V end gives up 4 bases and the J end 2 bases, leaving 3 bases in the junction not matched to a gene. From a lookup of the germline V gene (reference sequence), CDR1 and CDR2 are GTSNPN and SVGIG. Including cysteine and phenylalanine, the CDR3 has 13 amino acids. The retained sequence is limited to the CDR3, 39 bases, with the frame set at the first base. The library relied on the immunoSEQ multiplex PCR assay. For the multiplex PCR, a mixture combining 60 forward primers for TCR Vbeta segments and 13 reverse primers for TCR Jbeta segments was used. Amplification of the CDR3 region of rearranged TCR beta genes was performed with a multiplex PCR assay on genomic DNA. The amplified TCR beta libraries were sequenced on the Illumina HiSeq System as 87-base-pair reads. The authors processed their data as follows. A later analysis counted about 76 million unique TCR beta chains across the 666 repertoires, and some 11 million of these chains were shared by at least two donors. Raw reads were error-corrected and collapsed into unique sequences by a nearest-neighbor algorithm in which closely related sequences were merged to remove PCR and sequencing errors. Alignment of CDR3 sequences to IMGT reference sequences was used to assign V, D and J gene segments. For a sequence to be retained, at least a six-nucleotide match to both a V gene segment and a J gene segment was required. Rearrangements were classified as productive when the CDR3 lacked stop codons and remained in frame with V and J, and all other rearrangements were classified as non-productive. Following IMGT convention, CDR3 was defined as the stretch from the second conserved V-encoded cysteine up to the conserved J-encoded phenylalanine. The earlier analysis of about 620 of the donors excluded sequences that lacked an unambiguous match to a single V gene segment. An earlier analysis of a few hundred of the donors called V segments functional above 56.7% productive rearrangements and segregating when the between-donor standard deviation exceeded 5%. A statistical classification framework was developed to diagnose cytomegalovirus status using the catalog of TCR beta chain sequences. V and J gene assignment, in a later analysis, came from comparing TCR nucleotide sequences with IMGT/GENE-DB human TR gene sequences. A later analysis assigned CDR3 sequences and most-parsimonious VDJ recombination scenarios with the TCRdist pipeline. In a later analysis, every TCR beta chain was defined by the combination of its CDR3 amino acid sequence and its V-gene family, and reads without a unique V-gene family were dropped. To address suspected cross-contamination and a sequencing artifact, a later analysis removed roughly 640 highly shared, low-generation-probability nucleotide sequences. For each public chain, a later analysis derived a clonal expansion index from normalized ranks of inferred template counts within each repertoire. Generation probabilities in a later analysis came from a VDJ recombination model fitted to out-of-frame rearrangements, and those results were checked against IGoR. In a later analysis, hypergeometric tests were used to score TCR-TCR, TCR-HLA and TCR-CMV co-occurrence, with a repertoire-size bias correction applied to TCR pairs. To estimate false discovery rates, a later analysis permuted the HLA or CMV assignments 20 times. In a later analysis, co-occurring TCRs were grouped using DBSCAN, and TCRdist sequence similarity was added for clustering within HLA-allele-positive subsets. Repertoires with fewer than 30,000 or more than 120,000 public chains were left out of co-occurrence clustering, as were five repertoires with anomalous nucleotide sharing. Entries here come from immuneACCESS through TCRdb and include only in-frame sequences with V and J called. Some clones fail to appear in such tables; in the studies checked, an unresolved V gene covers under half of the shortfall, and the cause of the remainder is unknown. The D gene and trimming were derived from the DNA, and the V and J assignments and clone size from that table. This sample comprises approximately 120,000 clones, roughly 76% of them detected only once. The ten most abundant clones make up over 2.5% of the sample.

With respect to this clone: It lacks a known antigen. No qualities accompany the bases; no much larger clone lies one base away.

The rearranged segments are TRBV30 and TRBJ2-7; 9 central nucleotides agree with TRBD1. The clonotype was recovered from a woman aged 45-59 years in good health and CMV-seronegative. The sequenced sample was PBMCs. At the DNA level, the sequence is TGTGCCTGGACCGGGACAGGGACCTACGAGCAGTACTTC. This codes for CAWTGTGTYEQYF.